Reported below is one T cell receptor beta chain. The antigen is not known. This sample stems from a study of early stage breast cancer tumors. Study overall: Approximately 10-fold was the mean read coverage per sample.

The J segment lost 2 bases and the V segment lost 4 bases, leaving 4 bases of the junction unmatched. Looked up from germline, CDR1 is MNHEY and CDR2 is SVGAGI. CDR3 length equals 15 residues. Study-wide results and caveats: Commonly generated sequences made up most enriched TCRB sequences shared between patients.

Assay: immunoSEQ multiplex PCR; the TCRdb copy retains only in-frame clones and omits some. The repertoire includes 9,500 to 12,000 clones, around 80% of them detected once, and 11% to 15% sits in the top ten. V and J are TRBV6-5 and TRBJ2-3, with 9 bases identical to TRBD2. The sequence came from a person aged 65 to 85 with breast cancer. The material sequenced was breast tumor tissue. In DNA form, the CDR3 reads TGTGCCAGCAGTTGGGGCGGGAGGGACACAGATACGCAGTATTTT. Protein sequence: CASSWGGRDTDTQYF.